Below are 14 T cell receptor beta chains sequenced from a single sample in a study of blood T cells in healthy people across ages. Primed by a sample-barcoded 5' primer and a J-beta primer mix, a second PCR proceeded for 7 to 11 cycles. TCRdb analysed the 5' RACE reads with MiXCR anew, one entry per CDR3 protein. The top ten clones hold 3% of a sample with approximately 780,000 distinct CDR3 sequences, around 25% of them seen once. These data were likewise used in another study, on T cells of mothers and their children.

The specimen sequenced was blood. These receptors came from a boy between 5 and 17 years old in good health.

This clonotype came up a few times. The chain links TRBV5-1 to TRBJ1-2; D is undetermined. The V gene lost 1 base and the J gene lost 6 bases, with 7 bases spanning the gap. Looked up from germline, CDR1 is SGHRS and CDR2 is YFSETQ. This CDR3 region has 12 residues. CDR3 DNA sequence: TGCGCCAGCAGCTTGAGGGATAATGGCTACACCTTC. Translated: CASSLRDNGYTF.

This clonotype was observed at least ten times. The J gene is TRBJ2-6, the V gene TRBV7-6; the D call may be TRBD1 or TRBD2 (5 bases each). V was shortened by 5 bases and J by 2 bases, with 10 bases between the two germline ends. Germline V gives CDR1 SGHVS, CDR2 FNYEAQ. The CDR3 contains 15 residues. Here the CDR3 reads CASSPGTPGANVLTF. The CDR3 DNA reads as TGTGCCAGCAGCCCAGGGACGCCTGGGGCCAACGTCCTGACTTTC.

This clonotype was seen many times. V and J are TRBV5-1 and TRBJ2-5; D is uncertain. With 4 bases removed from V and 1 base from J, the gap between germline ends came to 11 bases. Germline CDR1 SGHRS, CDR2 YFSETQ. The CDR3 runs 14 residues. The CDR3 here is CASSPGSSQETQYF. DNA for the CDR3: TGCGCCAGCAGCCCCGGTAGTTCCCAAGAGACCCAGTACTTC. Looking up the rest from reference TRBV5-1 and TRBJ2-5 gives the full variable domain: KAGVTQTPRYLIKTRGQQVTLSCSPISGHRSVSWYQQTPGQGLQFLFEYFSETQRNKGNFPGRFSGRQFSNSRSEMNVSTLELGDSALYLCASSPGSSQETQYFGPGTRLLVL.

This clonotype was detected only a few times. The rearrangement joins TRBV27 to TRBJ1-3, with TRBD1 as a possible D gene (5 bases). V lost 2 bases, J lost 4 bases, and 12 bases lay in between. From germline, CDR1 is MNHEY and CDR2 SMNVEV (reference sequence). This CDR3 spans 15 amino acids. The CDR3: CASSLVGDAGNTIYF. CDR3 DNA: TGTGCCAGCAGTTTAGTGGGGGATGCCGGAAACACCATATATTTT.

CDR3 sequence (DNA): TGTGCCAGCAGGTCACTCCCCGGGACTAAGTTTTGGACCCAGTACTTC. It specifies CASRSLPGTKFWTQYF. The V call is TRBV7-9, the J call TRBJ2-5; 7 positions match TRBD2. From germline, CDR1 is SEHNR and CDR2 FQNEAQ (reference sequence). The length of the CDR3 is 16 residues. The trim removed 6 bases at V and 7 bases at J, leaving 17 bases unmatched.

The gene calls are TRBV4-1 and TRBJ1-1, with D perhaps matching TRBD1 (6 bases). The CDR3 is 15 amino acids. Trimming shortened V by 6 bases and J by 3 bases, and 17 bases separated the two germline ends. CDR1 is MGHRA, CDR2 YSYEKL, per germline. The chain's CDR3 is CASSHEQGSDTEAFF. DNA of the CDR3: TGCGCCAGCAGTCATGAACAGGGTTCGGACACTGAAGCTTTCTTT.

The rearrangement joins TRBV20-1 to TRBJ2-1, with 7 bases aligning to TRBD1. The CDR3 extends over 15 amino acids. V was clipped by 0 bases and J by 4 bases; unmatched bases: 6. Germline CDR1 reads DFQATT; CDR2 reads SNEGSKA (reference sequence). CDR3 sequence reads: CSAREDRDLYNEQFF. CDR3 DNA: TGCAGTGCTAGAGAAGACAGGGACCTTTACAATGAGCAGTTCTTC.

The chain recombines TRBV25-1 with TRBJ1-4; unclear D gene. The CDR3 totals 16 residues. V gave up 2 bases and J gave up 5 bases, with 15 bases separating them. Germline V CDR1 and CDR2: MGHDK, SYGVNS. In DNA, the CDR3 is TGTGCCAGCAGTGAAATTGGCACTGCGGGGAATGAAAAACTGTTTTTT. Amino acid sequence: CASSEIGTAGNEKLFF.

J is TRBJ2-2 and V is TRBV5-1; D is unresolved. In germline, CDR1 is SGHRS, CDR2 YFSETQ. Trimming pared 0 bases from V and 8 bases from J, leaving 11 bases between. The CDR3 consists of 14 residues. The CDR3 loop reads CASSLVQSVGELFF. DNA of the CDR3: TGCGCCAGCAGCTTGGTTCAATCTGTGGGGGAGCTGTTTTTT. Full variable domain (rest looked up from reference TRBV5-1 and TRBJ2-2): KAGVTQTPRYLIKTRGQQVTLSCSPISGHRSVSWYQQTPGQGLQFLFEYFSETQRNKGNFPGRFSGRQFSNSRSEMNVSTLELGDSALYLCASSLVQSVGELFFGEGSRLTVL.

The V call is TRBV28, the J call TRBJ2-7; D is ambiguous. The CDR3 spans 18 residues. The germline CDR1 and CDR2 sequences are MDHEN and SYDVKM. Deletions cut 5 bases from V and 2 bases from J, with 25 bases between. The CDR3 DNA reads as TGTGCCAGCAGTCTCCCCCTTCTCGGGTCCCTAAAGGCCTACGAGCAGTACTTC. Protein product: CASSLPLLGSLKAYEQYF.

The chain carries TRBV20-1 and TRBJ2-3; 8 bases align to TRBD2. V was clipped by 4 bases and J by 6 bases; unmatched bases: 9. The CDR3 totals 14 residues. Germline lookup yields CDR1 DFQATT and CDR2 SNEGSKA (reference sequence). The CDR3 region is CSAKGLGSGDTQYF. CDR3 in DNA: TGCAGTGCTAAGGGACTAGGGAGTGGGGATACGCAGTATTTT.

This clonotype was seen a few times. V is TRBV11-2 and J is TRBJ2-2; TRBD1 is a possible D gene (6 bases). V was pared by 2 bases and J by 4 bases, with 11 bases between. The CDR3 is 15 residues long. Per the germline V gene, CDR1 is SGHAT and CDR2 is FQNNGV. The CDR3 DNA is TGTGCCAGCAGCTTATGGGGGCAGTCCACCGGGGAGCTGTTTTTT. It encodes CASSLWGQSTGELFF.

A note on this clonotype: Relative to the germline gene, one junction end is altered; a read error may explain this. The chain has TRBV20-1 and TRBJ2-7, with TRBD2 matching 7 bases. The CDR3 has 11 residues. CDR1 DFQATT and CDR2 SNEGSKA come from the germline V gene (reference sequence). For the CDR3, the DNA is TGCAGTGCCAAGGGAGGGTACGAGCAGTCCTTC. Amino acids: CSAKGGYEQSF.

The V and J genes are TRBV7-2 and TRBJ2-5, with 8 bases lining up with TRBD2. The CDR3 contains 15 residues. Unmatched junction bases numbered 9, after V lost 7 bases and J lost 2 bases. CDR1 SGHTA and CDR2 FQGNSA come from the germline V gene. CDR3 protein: CASNPQTSGQETQYF. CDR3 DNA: TGTGCCAGCAACCCACAAACTAGCGGACAAGAGACCCAGTACTTC. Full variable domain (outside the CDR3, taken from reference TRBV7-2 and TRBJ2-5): GAGVSQSPSNKVTEKGKDVELRCDPISGHTALYWYRQSLGQGLEFLIYFQGNSAPDKSGLPSDRFSAERTGGSVSTLTIQRTQQEDSAVYLCASNPQTSGQETQYFGPGTRLLVL.